These 9 T cell receptor beta chains were sequenced from one sample in a study of post-analysis software for immune sequencing data. Findings of the study overall: There were several TRBV segments more frequent in patients than controls, and TRBV5-6, TRBV5-1 and TRBV20-1 were among them.

For these TCRs, the target antigens are not known. The TCR beta cDNA libraries contained unique molecular identifiers. TCRdb analysed the PCR reads with MiXCR anew, one entry per CDR3 protein. The table records a few hundred thousand distinct CDR3 sequences, 30% to 40% of them present only once. The sample comprised blood. The receptors derive from a girl under 18 with multiple sclerosis.

The rearrangement links TRBV2 to TRBJ1-2; weak D call: TRBD1 (5 bases). With 6 bases removed from V and 2 bases from J, the gap between germline ends came to 10 bases. This CDR3 comprises 13 residues. Germline V gives CDR1 SNHLY, CDR2 FYNNEI. The CDR3 spells CASRVGVNYGYTF. The CDR3 nucleotides are TGTGCCAGCAGGGTGGGGGTAAACTATGGCTACACCTTC.

In this sample, this clonotype turned up once. The chain employs TRBV29-1 and TRBJ2-1; the D call may be TRBD1 or TRBD2 (5 bases each). From germline, CDR1 is SQVTM and CDR2 ANQGSEA. This CDR3 contains 13 residues. V lost 5 bases and J lost 5, with 13 bases in between. The CDR3 protein is CSVLRDANNEQFF. Here the CDR3 DNA reads TGCAGCGTTCTTCGGGACGCAAACAATGAGCAGTTCTTC.

This sequence joins TRBV14 and TRBJ1-1; 8 nucleotides agree with TRBD1. J was trimmed by 10 bases and V by 2 bases; bases with no gene match: 12. The length of the CDR3 is 15 residues. CDR1 is SGHDN, CDR2 FVKESK, per germline. The DNA of the CDR3 is TGTGCCAGCAGCCAACTGCTCGGACAGGGAAGTTCAGCTTTCTTT. As protein: CASSQLLGQGSSAFF.

The genes are TRBV25-1 and TRBJ2-1, with D unresolved. The DNA end favors TRBJ2-7, so the J call may be wrong. CDR3 size: 11 residues. In germline, CDR1 is MGHDK, CDR2 SYGVNS. The DNA for the CDR3 is TGTGCCAGCAGTGAATTAACCGAGCAGTACTTC. Translated, it gives CASSELTEQYF.

This sequence joins TRBV28 and TRBJ1-2; D gene unclear. The V end lost 3 bases, the J end lost 5 bases, and 16 bases lay between the germline ends. The CDR3 is 15 residues long. The germline V gene encodes CDR1 MDHEN and CDR2 SYDVKM. CDR3 DNA sequence: TGTGCCAGCAGTTTCAGGTGGCAGAACCAATATGGCTACACCTTC. Protein sequence: CASSFRWQNQYGYTF.

The sample holds one count of this clonotype. V usage is TRBV24-1 and J usage is TRBJ2-3, with D maybe TRBD2 (6 bases). Between the trimmed V and J ends, which lost 5 bases and 3 bases, there was a span of 11 bases. Looked up from germline, CDR1 is KGHDR and CDR2 is SFDVKD. The CDR3 extends over 14 amino acids. The CDR3 nucleotides read TGTGCCACCAGTGGGCGGGGAGCGACAGATACGCAGTATTTT. It specifies CATSGRGATDTQYF.

Here the CDR3 reads CASGGQGEGKTNQPQHF. CDR3 bases: TGTGCCAGCGGGGGACAGGGAGAGGGGAAGACAAATCAGCCCCAGCATTTT. This sequence joins TRBV10-3 and TRBJ1-5, with TRBD1 matching 9 bases. Losses at the gene ends were 10 bases for V and 4 bases for J; bases not matched to a gene: 17. Per the germline V gene, CDR1 is ENHRY and CDR2 is SYGVKD. The CDR3 is 17 residues long.

This sequence joins TRBV12-3 or TRBV12-4 and TRBJ1-6; 11 bases fit TRBD1. With V trimmed by 2 bases and J by 11 bases, 5 bases remained unmatched. CDR3 size: 15 residues. The CDR3: CASSLRDRGRPPLHF. The CDR3 bases are TGTGCCAGCAGTTTAAGGGACAGGGGGAGGCCACCCCTCCACTTT.

This clonotype is a singleton in its sample. The chain recombines TRBV12-3 or TRBV12-4 with TRBJ2-5; D possibly matches TRBD1 or TRBD2 (5 bases each). Trimming pared 5 bases from V and 1 base from J, leaving 17 bases between. The CDR3 covers 16 residues. CDR3 region: CASSRNGATTQETQYF. In DNA, the CDR3 is TGTGCCAGCAGTCGTAACGGGGCCACCACCCAAGAGACCCAGTACTTC.